The 8 T cell receptor beta chains below come from one sample, sequenced in a study of shared clonotypes between healthy human individuals (dated by TCRdb to 2018 to 2021). Receptor libraries were prepared by the immunoSEQ multiplex PCR assay. TCRdb limited this immuneACCESS table to in-frame rearrangements with V and J called. A share of clones is missing; checked studies link under half to unresolved V genes, and the rest is unexplained. Within this sample are a few million clones, with 90% to 95% of them counted one time only. 0.11% to 0.15% of the sample is taken by the ten largest. The specimen sequenced was naive CD4+ T cells sorted from blood. The sample's cell subset or site label, decoded: CD45RA+ positively selected. Source of these receptors: a man aged 18 to 30 in good health.

The CDR3 DNA sequence: TGTGCCAGCAGCTTAGGGCAGTTGGCCTCCACCCTCCACTTT. It encodes CASSLGQLASTLHF. The chain has TRBV7-2 and TRBJ1-6; no definite D call. V gave up 1 base and J gave up 14 bases, with 15 bases separating them. The V gene's germline CDR1 is SGHTA and CDR2 FQGNSA. The CDR3 covers 14 residues.

This clone appeared once. V and J are TRBV7-2 and TRBJ2-7; D might be TRBD1 (5 bases). Germline V lookup: CDR1 SGHTA, CDR2 FQGNSA. Trimming shortened V by 1 base and J by 0 bases, and 13 bases separated the two germline ends. This CDR3 has 16 amino acids. The DNA of the CDR3 is TGTGCCAGCAGCTTAGTTAAGGTTGGACACTCCTACGAGCAGTACTTC. It yields the protein CASSLVKVGHSYEQYF.

The chain is built from TRBV4-1 and TRBJ2-2; 13 bases are a match to TRBD2. CDR1 is MGHRA, CDR2 YSYEKL, per germline. V trimming: 4 bases; J trimming: 6 bases; junction bases outside the gene matches: 8. The CDR3 covers 17 residues. The CDR3: CASSLWTSGSLAGELFF. The DNA of the CDR3 is TGCGCCAGCAGCCTATGGACTAGCGGGAGTCTGGCCGGGGAGCTGTTTTTT.

The chain uses TRBV19 and TRBJ2-7; tentative D call: TRBD2 (6 bases). This CDR3 is 15 amino acids long. Per germline, CDR1 LNHDA and CDR2 SQIVND (reference sequence). V shed 1 base and J shed 3 bases, with 13 bases lying between them. In DNA form, the CDR3 reads TGTGCCAGTAGTATAGCTCCGGGACTCAACTACGAGCAGTACTTC. The encoded protein is CASSIAPGLNYEQYF.

This chain uses TRBV28 with TRBJ1-2, with 7 bases lining up with TRBD1. The V gene's germline CDR1 is MDHEN and CDR2 SYDVKM. The CDR3 is 16 amino acids. V gave up 5 bases and J gave up 4 bases; unmatched junction bases: 13. For the CDR3, the DNA is TGTGCCAGCAGTCCCTTATCCCTGGGACAGACCTATGGCTACACCTTC. Amino acid sequence: CASSPLSLGQTYGYTF.

In regard to this clone: A much larger clone lies a single base off, so this may be a read error. CDR3 in DNA: TGTGCCAGCAGCGTATCCTACGAGCAGTACTTC. Its protein is CASSVSYEQYF. The chain joins TRBV7-9 to TRBJ2-7; D uncertain. Germline lookup yields CDR1 SEHNR and CDR2 FQNEAQ (reference sequence). This CDR3 comprises 11 residues. V lost 5 bases and J lost 1, with 3 bases in between.

This clone has a handful of counts. CDR3 coding DNA: TGTGCCTGGAGTACACAGGACTATGGCTACACCTTC. It codes for CAWSTQDYGYTF. V usage is TRBV30 and J usage is TRBJ1-2, with D perhaps TRBD1 (5 bases). This CDR3 is built from 12 residues. Trimming took off 2 bases at V and 3 bases at J, with 7 bases between the two ends. Germline V lookup: CDR1 GTSNPN, CDR2 SVGIG (reference sequence).

The V call is TRBV10-3, the J call TRBJ1-4, with D perhaps TRBD1 (5 bases). Trimming shortened V by 3 bases and J by 3 bases, and 8 bases separated the two germline ends. Germline V gene sequence: CDR1 ENHRY, CDR2 SYGVKD. This CDR3 comprises 14 residues. CDR3 DNA: TGTGCCATCAGTGATGGGGGTGCTAATGAAAAACTGTTTTTT. Translated: CAISDGGANEKLFF.